This T cell receptor (beta chain) was identified during a study of blood T cell repertoires in COVID-19. Germline loops: CDR1 LNHDA, CDR2 SQIVND (reference sequence). Trimming left V 3 bases short and J 4 bases short, with 9 bases between. The CDR3 totals 13 residues. Study processing details: Nucleated cell number was recorded as an estimate derived from reference gene primer amplification. Repertoires were generated with immunoSEQ multiplex PCR, while TCRdb's copy carries only in-frame clones and drops some. The V and J calls and clone size were taken over from that table, and D and trimming were inferred from the DNA. The table shows about 110,000 clones, with more than 65% occurring only once.

This sequence joins TRBV19 and TRBJ2-5; the D gene is possibly TRBD2 (6 bases). Sequenced material: peripheral blood. The sequence was collected from a woman older than 75 with active or convalescent COVID-19. CDR3 in DNA: TGTGCCAGTAGTATTGTGGGGGGAGAGACCCAGTACTTC. It specifies CASSIVGGETQYF.